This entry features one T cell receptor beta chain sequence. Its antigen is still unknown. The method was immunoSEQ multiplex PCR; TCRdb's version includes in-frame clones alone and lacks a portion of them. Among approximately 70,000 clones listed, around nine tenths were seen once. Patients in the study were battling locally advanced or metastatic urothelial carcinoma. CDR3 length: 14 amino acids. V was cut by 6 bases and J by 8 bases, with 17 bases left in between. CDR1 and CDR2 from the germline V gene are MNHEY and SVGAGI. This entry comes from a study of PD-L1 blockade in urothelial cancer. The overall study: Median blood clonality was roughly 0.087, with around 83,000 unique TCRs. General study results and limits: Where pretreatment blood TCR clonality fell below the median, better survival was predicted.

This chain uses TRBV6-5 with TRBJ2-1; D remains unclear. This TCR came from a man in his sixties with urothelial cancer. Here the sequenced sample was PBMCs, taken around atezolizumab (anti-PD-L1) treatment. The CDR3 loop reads CASRLLEMQDEQFF. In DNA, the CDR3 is TGTGCCAGCAGACTCCTAGAAATGCAAGATGAGCAGTTCTTC.